This TCR beta chain emerged from a study of technical replicates of blood from a few donors. This CDR3 contains 14 residues. Germline V gene data show CDR1 as SGHNT and CDR2 as YYREEE (reference sequence). J lost 5 bases, V lost 1 base, and 5 bases had no gene match. The protocol was immunoSEQ multiplex PCR, while the TCRdb copy is restricted to in-frame clones and leaves out a portion. The repertoire holds tens of thousands of clones, with roughly 97% as singletons. The sequenced sample was T cells isolated from PBMCs. The J gene is TRBJ2-5, the V gene TRBV5-4, with 7 bases identical to TRBD2. The sequence was collected from a human donor in good health. This chain's CDR3 is CASSLYREAETQYF. In nucleotides, the CDR3 is TGTGCCAGCAGCTTGTACCGGGAGGCTGAGACCCAGTACTTC.